This T cell receptor beta chain derives from a study of blood T cells in healthy people across ages. Study findings and constraints: There was no known CMV status for donors, so expanded clonotype changes were possibly confounded.

For the second PCR, which ran for 7 to 11 cycles, a sample-barcoded 5' primer and a J-beta primer mix were used. Each CDR3 protein gets one entry after TCRdb re-called the 5' RACE reads with MiXCR. The repertoire consists of about 970,000 distinct CDR3 sequences, with 51% occurring once and the leading ten covering 20% to 25%. The germline gives CDR1 SGDLS, CDR2 YYNGEE. The CDR3 covers 13 residues. Aged about 6 to 90, donors were systemically healthy Caucasians from Russia. Total RNA, at least 5 micrograms per sample, came from PBMCs. A remark on this clonotype: Its antigen is unidentified.

The receptor was derived from a woman between 55 and 75 years old in good health. Material: blood. This sequence joins TRBV9 and TRBJ2-7; D possibly corresponds to TRBD2 (6 bases). The DNA matches TRBJ2-1 better at its end, which makes the J call doubtful. The CDR3 sequence is CASSGVEGNEQFF. In DNA, the CDR3 is TGTGCCAGCAGCGGAGTGGAGGGCAATGAGCAGTTCTTC.